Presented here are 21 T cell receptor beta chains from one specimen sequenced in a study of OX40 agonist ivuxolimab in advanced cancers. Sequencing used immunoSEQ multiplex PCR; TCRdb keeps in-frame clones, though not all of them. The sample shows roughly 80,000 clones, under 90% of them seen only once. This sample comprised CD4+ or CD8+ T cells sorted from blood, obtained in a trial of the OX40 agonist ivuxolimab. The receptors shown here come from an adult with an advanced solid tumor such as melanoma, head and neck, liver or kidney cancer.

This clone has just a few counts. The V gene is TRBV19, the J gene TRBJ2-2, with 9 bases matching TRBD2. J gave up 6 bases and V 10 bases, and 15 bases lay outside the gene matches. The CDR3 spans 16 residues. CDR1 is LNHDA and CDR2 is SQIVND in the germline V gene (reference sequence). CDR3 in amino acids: CATRRPGGGASGELFF. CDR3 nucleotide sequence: TGTGCCACCCGAAGGCCGGGCGGGGGGGCCTCCGGGGAGCTGTTTTTT.

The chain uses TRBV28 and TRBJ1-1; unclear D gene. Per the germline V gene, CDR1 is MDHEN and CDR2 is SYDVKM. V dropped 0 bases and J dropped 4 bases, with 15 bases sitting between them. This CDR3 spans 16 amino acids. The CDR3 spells CASSLWRLEGITEAFF. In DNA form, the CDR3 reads TGTGCCAGCAGTTTATGGAGGTTGGAAGGTATCACTGAAGCTTTCTTT.

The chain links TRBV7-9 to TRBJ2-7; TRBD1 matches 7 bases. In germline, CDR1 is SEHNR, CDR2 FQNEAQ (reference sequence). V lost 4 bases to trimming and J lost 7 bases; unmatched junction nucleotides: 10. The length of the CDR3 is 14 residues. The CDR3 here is CASSSTGTAWEQYF. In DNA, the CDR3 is TGTGCCAGCAGCTCTACGGGGACAGCCTGGGAGCAGTACTTC.

CDR3 in DNA: TGTGCCAGTAGTATCTCTGCAACTAATGAAAAACTGTTTTTT. Its protein is CASSISATNEKLFF. The chain has TRBV19 and TRBJ1-4; D is uncertain. This CDR3 region has 14 residues. Germline V gives CDR1 LNHDA, CDR2 SQIVND (reference sequence). Trimming shortened V by 3 bases and J by 0 bases, and 5 bases separated the two germline ends.

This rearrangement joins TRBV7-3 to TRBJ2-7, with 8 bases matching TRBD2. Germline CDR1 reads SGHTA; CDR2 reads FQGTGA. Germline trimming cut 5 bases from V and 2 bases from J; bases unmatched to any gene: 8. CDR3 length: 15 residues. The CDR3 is CASSQAGTSPYEQYF. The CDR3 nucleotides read TGTGCCAGCAGCCAGGCCGGGACTAGTCCCTACGAGCAGTACTTC.

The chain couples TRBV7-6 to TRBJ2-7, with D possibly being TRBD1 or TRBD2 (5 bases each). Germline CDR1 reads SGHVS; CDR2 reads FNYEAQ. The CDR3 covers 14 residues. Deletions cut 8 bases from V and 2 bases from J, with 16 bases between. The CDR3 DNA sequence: TGTGCCAGCGGACTCAGGGTTGCCCCCTACGAGCAGTACTTC. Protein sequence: CASGLRVAPYEQYF.

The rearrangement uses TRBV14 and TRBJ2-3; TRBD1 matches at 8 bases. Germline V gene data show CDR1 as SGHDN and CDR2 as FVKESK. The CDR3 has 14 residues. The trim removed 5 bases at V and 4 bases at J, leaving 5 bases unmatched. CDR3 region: CASSTRTGPDTQYF. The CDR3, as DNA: TGTGCCAGCAGCACCCGGACAGGGCCAGATACGCAGTATTTT.

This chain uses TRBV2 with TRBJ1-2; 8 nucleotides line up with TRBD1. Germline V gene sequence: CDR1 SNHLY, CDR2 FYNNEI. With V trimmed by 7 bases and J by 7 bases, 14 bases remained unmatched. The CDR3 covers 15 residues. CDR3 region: CASIPSSGGAGGYTF. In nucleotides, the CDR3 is TGTGCCAGCATACCATCCTCAGGGGGCGCAGGTGGCTACACCTTC. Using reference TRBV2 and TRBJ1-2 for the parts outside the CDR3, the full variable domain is EPEVTQTPSHQVTQMGQEVILRCVPISNHLYFYWYRQILGQKVEFLVSFYNNEISEKSEIFDDQFSVERPDGSNFTLKIRSTKLEDSAMYFCASIPSSGGAGGYTFGSGTRLTVV.

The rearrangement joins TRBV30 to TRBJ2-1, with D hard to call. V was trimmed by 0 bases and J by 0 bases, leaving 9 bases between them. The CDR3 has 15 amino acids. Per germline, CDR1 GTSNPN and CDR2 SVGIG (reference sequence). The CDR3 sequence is CAWSVPVASYNEQFF. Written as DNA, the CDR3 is TGTGCCTGGAGTGTACCGGTGGCCTCCTACAATGAGCAGTTCTTC.

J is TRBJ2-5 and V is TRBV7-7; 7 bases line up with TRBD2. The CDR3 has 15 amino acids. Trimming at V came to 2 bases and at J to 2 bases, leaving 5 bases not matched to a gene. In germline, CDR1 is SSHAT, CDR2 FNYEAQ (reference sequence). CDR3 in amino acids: CASSLMGGRQETQYF. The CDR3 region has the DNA TGTGCCAGCAGCTTAATGGGGGGGAGGCAAGAGACCCAGTACTTC.

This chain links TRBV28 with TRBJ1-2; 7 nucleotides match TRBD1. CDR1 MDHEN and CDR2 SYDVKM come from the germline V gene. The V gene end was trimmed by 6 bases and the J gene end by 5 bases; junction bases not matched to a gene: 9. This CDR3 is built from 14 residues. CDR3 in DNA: TGTGCCAGCAGCCTTGGACAGGCTCTATATGGCTACACCTTC. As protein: CASSLGQALYGYTF.

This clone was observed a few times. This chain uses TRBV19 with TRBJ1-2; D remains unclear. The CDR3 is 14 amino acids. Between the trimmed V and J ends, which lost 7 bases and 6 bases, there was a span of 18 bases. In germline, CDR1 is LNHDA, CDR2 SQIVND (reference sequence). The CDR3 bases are TGTGCCAGTACCATTTGGGCTCCCGGACATGGCTACACCTTC. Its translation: CASTIWAPGHGYTF.

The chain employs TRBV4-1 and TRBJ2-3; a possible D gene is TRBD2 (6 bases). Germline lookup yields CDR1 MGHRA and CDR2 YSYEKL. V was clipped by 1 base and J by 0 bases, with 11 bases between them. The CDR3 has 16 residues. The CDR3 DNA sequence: TGCGCCAGCAGCCAAGTGGTGGGGGGAAGCACAGATACGCAGTATTTT. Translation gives CASSQVVGGSTDTQYF.

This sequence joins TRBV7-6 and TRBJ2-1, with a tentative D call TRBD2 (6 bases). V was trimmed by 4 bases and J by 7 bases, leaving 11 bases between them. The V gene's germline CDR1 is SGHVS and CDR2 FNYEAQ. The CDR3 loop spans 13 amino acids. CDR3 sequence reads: CASSSLEGNEQFF. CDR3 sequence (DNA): TGTGCCAGCAGCTCCCTGGAGGGGAATGAGCAGTTCTTC.

The CDR3 here is CASSQDPPWRGTTDTQYF. Here the CDR3 DNA reads TGCGCCAGCAGCCAAGACCCACCATGGCGGGGGACCACAGATACGCAGTATTTT. The rearrangement links TRBV4-1 to TRBJ2-3, with TRBD2 identical over 7 bases. The CDR3 loop spans 18 amino acids. Germline loops: CDR1 MGHRA, CDR2 YSYEKL. With 0 bases clipped from V and 2 bases from J, the junction kept 11 bases outside the gene matches.

The CDR3 is CASSRGHEAFF. CDR3 nucleotides: TGTGCCAGCAGTCGGGGCCATGAAGCTTTCTTT. The chain joins TRBV6-1 to TRBJ1-1, with D tentatively TRBD1 (5 bases). The CDR3 sequence is 11 residues long. Trimming left V 5 bases short and J 7 bases short, with 8 bases between. Germline values: CDR1 MNHNS, CDR2 SASEGT.

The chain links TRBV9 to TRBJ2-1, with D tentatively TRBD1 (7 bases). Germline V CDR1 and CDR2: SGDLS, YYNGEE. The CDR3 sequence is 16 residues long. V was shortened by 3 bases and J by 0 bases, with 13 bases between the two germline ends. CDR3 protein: CASSGRGVGSYNEQFF. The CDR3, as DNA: TGTGCCAGCAGCGGCAGGGGGGTGGGCTCCTACAATGAGCAGTTCTTC.

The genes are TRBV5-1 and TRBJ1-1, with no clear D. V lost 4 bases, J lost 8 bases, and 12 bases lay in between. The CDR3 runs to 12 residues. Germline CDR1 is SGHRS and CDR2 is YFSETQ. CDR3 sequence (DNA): TGCGCCAGCAGCCAAGGGCCGTCCGAAGCTTTCTTT. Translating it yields CASSQGPSEAFF.

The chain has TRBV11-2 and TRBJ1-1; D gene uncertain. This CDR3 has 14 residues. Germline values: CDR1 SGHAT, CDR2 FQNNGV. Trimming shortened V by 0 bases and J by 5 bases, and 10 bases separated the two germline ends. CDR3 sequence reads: CASSLEEGRTEAFF. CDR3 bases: TGTGCCAGCAGCTTAGAAGAGGGTAGGACTGAAGCTTTCTTT.

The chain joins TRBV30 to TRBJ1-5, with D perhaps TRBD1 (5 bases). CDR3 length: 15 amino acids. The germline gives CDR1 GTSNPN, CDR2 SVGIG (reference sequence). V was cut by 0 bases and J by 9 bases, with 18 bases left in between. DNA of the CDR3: TGTGCCTGGAGTGTACACTCGGGACGGTCAGGGCCCCAGCATTTT. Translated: CAWSVHSGRSGPQHF.

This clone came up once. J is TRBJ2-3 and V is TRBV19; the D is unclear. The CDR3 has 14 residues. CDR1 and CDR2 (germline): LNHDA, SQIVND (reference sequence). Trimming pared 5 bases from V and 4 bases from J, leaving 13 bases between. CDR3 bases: TGTGCCAGTAGTCCGCGACCAGCCCCAGATACGCAGTATTTT. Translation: CASSPRPAPDTQYF.